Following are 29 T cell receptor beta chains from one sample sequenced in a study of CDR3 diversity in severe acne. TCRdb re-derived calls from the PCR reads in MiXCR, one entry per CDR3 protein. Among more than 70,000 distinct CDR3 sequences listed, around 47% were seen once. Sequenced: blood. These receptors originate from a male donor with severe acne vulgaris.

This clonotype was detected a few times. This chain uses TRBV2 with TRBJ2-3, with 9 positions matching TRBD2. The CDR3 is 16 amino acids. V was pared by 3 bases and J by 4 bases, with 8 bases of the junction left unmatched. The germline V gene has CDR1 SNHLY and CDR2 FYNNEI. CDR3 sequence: CASSELAGGPSDTQYF. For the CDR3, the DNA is TGTGCCAGCAGTGAGCTGGCGGGAGGGCCCTCAGATACGCAGTATTTT.

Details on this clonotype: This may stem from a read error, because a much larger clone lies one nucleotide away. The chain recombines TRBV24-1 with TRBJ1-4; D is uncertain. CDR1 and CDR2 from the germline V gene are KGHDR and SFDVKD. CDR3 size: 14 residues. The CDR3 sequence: CATSEGSYNEKLLF. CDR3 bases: TGTGCCACCAGTGAGGGCTCGTATAATGAAAAACTGCTTTTT.

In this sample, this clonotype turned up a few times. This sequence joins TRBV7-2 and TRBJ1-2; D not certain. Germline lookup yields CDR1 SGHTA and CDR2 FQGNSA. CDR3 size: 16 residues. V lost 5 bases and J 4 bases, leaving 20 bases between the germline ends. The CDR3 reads CASSQDPGPSPYGYTF. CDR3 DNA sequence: TGTGCCAGCAGCCAAGATCCGGGTCCCTCTCCCTATGGCTACACCTTC. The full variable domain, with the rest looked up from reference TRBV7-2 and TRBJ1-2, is GAGVSQSPSNKVTEKGKDVELRCDPISGHTALYWYRQSLGQGLEFLIYFQGNSAPDKSGLPSDRFSAERTGGSVSTLTIQRTQQEDSAVYLCASSQDPGPSPYGYTFGSGTRLTVV.

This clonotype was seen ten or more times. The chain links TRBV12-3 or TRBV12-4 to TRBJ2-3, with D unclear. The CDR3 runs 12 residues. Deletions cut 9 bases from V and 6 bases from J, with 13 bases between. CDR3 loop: CASRSLRDTQYF. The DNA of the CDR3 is TGTGCCAGTAGGAGCTTGAGGGATACGCAGTATTTT.

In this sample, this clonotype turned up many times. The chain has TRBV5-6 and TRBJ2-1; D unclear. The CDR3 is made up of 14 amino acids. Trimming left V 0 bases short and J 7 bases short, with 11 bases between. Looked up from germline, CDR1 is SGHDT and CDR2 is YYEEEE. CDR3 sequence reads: CASSLVYKGNEQFF. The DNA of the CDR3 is TGTGCCAGCAGCTTGGTTTACAAAGGTAATGAGCAGTTCTTC.

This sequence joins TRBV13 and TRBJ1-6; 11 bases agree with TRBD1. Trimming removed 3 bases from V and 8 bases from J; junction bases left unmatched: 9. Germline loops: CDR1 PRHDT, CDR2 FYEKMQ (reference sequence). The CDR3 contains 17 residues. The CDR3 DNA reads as TGTGCCAGCAGCTTTTTCGAACCGGGACAGGGGGATTCACCCCTCCACTTT. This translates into CASSFFEPGQGDSPLHF.

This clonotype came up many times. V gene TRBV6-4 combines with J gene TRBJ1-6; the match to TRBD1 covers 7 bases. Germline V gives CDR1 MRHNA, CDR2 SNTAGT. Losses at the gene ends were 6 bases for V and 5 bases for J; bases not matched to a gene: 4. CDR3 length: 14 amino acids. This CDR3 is CASSPGQDNSPLHF. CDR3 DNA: TGTGCCAGCAGCCCCGGACAGGATAATTCACCCCTCCACTTT.

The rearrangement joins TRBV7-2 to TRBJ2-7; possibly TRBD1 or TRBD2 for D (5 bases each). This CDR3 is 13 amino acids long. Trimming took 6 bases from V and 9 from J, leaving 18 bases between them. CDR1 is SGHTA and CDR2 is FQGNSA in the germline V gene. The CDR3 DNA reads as TGTGCCAGCAGTAAACCGGGACCGTCATCGCAGTACTTC. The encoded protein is CASSKPGPSSQYF. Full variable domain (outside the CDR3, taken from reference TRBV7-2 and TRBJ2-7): GAGVSQSPSNKVTEKGKDVELRCDPISGHTALYWYRQSLGQGLEFLIYFQGNSAPDKSGLPSDRFSAERTGGSVSTLTIQRTQQEDSAVYLCASSKPGPSSQYFGPGTRLTVT.

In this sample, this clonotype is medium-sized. This chain's CDR3 is CASSVGPATYEQYF. The CDR3 nucleotides are TGTGCCAGCAGCGTAGGTCCAGCAACCTACGAGCAGTACTTC. This chain joins TRBV9 and TRBJ2-7; no clear D gene. Germline CDR1 and CDR2: SGDLS and YYNGEE. CDR3 length: 14 residues. Trimming shortened V by 0 bases and J by 2 bases, and 9 bases separated the two germline ends.

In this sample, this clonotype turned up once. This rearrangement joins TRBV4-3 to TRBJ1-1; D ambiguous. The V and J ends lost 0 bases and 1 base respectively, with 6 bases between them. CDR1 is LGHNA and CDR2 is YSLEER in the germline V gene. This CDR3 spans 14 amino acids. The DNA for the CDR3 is TGCGCCAGCAGCCAAGATCCCGCGAACACTGAAGCTTTCTTT. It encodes CASSQDPANTEAFF.

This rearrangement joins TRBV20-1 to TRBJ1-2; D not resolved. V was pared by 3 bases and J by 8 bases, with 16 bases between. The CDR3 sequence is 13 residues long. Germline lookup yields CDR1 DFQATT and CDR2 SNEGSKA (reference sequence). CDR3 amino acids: CSASDPPFRGYTF. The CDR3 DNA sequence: TGCAGTGCTAGTGATCCCCCCTTCCGCGGCTACACCTTC.

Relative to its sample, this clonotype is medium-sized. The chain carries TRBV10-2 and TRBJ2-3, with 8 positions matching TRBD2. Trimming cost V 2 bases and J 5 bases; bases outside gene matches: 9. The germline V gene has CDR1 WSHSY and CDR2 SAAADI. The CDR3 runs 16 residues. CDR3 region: CASSENNGRAIDTQYF. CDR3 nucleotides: TGCGCCAGCAGTGAGAATAACGGGAGGGCCATAGATACGCAGTATTTT.

CDR3 in DNA: TGTGCCAGTGGTTCCGGGACAGGGGAAGGGCAGTACTTC. Translated: CASGSGTGEGQYF. The chain uses TRBV25-1 and TRBJ2-7, with TRBD1 identical over 10 bases. The CDR3 sequence is 13 residues long. V lost 9 bases and J lost 9; bases outside the gene matches: 11. CDR1 is MGHDK, CDR2 SYGVNS, per germline.

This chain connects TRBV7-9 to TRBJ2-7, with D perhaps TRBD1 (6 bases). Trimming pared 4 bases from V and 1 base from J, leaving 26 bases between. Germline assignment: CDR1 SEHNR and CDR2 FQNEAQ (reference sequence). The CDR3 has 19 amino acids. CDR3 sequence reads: CASSSSIGFRDTDSYEQYF. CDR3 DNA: TGTGCCAGCAGCTCTTCAATAGGATTCCGGGACACCGATTCCTACGAGCAGTACTTC.

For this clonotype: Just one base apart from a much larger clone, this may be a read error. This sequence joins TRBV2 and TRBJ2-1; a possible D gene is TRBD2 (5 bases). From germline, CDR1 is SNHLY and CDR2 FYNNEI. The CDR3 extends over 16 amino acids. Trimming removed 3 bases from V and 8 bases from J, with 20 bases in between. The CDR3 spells CASSERFRGFLHEQFF. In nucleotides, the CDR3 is TGTGCCAGCAGTGAGAGGTTTCGGGGTTTCCTTCATGAGCAGTTCTTC. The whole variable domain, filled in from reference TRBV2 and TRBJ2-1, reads EPEVTQTPSHQVTQMGQEVILRCVPISNHLYFYWYRQILGQKVEFLVSFYNNEISEKSEIFDDQFSVERPDGSNFTLKIRSTKLEDSAMYFCASSERFRGFLHEQFFGPGTRLTVL.

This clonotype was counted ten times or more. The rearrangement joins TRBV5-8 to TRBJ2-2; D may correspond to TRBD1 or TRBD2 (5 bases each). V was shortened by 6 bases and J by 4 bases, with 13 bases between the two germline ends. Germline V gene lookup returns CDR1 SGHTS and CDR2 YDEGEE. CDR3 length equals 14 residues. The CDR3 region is CASTAGGGTGELFF. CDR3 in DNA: TGTGCCAGCACCGCGGGTGGGGGCACCGGGGAGCTGTTTTTT.

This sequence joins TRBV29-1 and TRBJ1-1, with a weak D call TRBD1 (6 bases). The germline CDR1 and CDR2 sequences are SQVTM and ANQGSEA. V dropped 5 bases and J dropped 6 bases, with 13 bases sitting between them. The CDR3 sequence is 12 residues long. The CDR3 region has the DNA TGCAGCGTTTTGGGGGGCGACGCTGAAGCTTTCTTT. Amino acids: CSVLGGDAEAFF.

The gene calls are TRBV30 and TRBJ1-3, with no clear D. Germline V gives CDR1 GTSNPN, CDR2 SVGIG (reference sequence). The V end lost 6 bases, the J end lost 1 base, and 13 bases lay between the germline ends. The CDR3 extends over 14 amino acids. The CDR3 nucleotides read TGTGCCTGCTTAAGGAGTCGGTCTGGAAACACCATATATTTT. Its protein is CACLRSRSGNTIYF.

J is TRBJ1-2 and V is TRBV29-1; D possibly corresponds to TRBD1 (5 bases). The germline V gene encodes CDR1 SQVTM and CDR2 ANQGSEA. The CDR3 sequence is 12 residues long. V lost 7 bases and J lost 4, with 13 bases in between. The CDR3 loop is CSARGESYGYTF. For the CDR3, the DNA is TGCAGCGCCCGGGGGGAATCCTATGGCTACACCTTC.

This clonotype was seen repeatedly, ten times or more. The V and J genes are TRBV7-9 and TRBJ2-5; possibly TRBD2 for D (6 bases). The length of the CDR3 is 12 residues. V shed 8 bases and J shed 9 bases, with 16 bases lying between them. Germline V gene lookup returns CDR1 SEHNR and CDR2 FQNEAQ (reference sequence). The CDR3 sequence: CASAAGTWAQYF. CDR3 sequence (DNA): TGTGCCAGCGCGGCAGGGACTTGGGCCCAGTACTTC. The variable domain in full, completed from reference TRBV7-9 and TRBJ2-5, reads DTGVSQNPRHKITKRGQNVTFRCDPISEHNRLYWYRQTLGQGPEFLTYFQNEAQLEKSRLLSDRFSAERPKGSFSTLEIQRTEQGDSAMYLCASAAGTWAQYFGPGTRLLVL.

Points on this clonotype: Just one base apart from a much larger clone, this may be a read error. In DNA, the CDR3 is TGCAGCGTTCGGGTAGGGCTGGGAGCCGAGGAGCTGTTTTTT. As protein: CSVRVGLGAEELFF. The chain employs TRBV29-1 and TRBJ2-2, with D possibly being TRBD2 (5 bases). The germline CDR1 and CDR2 sequences are SQVTM and ANQGSEA. With 5 bases removed from V and 10 bases from J, the gap between germline ends came to 20 bases. CDR3 length equals 14 residues.

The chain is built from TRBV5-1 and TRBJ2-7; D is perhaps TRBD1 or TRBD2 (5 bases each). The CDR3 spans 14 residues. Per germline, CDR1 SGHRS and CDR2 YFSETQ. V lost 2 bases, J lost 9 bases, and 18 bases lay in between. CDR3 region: CASSLSRTGAGQYF. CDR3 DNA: TGCGCCAGCAGCTTATCACGAACCGGGGCGGGGCAGTACTTC. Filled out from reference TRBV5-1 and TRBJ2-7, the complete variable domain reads KAGVTQTPRYLIKTRGQQVTLSCSPISGHRSVSWYQQTPGQGLQFLFEYFSETQRNKGNFPGRFSGRQFSNSRSEMNVSTLELGDSALYLCASSLSRTGAGQYFGPGTRLTVT.

This CDR3 reads CSAGTADYEQYF. CDR3 bases: TGCAGCGCTGGGACCGCAGACTACGAGCAGTACTTC. V gene TRBV29-1 combines with J gene TRBJ2-7; D is tentatively TRBD1 or TRBD2 (5 bases each). V shed 7 bases and J shed 3 bases, with 13 bases lying between them. Germline-derived CDR1 and CDR2 are SQVTM and ANQGSEA. The CDR3 has 12 amino acids.

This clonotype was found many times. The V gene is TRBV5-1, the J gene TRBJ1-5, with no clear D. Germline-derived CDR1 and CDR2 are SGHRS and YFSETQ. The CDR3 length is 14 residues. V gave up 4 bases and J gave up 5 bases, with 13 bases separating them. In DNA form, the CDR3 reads TGCGCCAGCAGCGACACGGTGGGCCATCAGCCCCAGCATTTT. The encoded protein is CASSDTVGHQPQHF.

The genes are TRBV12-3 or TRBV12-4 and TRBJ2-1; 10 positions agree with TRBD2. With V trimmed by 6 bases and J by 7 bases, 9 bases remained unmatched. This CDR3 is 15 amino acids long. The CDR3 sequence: CASRLLAGNVNEQFF. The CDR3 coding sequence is TGTGCCAGCAGACTACTAGCGGGAAACGTAAATGAGCAGTTCTTC.

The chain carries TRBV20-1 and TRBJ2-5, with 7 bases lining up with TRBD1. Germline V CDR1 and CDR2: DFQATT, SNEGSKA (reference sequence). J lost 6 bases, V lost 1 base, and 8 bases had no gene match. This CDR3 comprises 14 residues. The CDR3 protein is CSARGDRVSQTQYF. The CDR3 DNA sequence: TGCAGTGCTAGAGGTGACAGGGTTAGTCAGACCCAGTACTTC.

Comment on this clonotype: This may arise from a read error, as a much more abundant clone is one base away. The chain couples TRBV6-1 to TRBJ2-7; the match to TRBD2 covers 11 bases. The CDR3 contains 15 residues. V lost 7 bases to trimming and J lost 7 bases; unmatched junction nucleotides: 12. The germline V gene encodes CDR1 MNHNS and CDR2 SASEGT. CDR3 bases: TGTGCCAGCACGAGCGATACTAGCGGGAGTGAAGAGCAGTACGTC. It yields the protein CASTSDTSGSEEQYV.

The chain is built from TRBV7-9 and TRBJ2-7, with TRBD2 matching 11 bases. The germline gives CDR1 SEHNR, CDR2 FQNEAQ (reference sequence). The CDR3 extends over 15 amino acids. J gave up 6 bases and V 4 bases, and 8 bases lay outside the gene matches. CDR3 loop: CASSSELAGAGEQYF. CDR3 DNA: TGTGCCAGCAGCTCTGAACTAGCGGGAGCAGGCGAGCAGTACTTC.

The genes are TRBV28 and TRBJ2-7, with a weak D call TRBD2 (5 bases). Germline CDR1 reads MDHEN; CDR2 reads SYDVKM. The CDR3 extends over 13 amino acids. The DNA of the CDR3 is TGTGCCAGCAGTTTAGGACTTTCCTACAAGCAGTACGTC. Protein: CASSLGLSYKQYV.